Listed below are T cell receptor beta chains from one sample, sequenced in a study of cytomegalovirus exposure and HLA in healthy donors. Repertoires were generated with immunoSEQ multiplex PCR, while TCRdb's copy carries only in-frame clones and drops some. The table has about 180,000 clones, about four fifths seen once. The sequenced sample consisted of PBMCs. The receptors stem from a woman between 18 and 29 years old in good health and CMV-seropositive. The CDR3 runs from the conserved cysteine through the conserved F or W. The D gene is left open where the match is weak. Size values are once, few and many counts, or a class for expanded clones, and some rows have none.

J	V	D	length	size	DNA	CDR3
TRBJ2-1	TRBV7-9	TRBD2	16	few	TGTGCCAGCAGCTTAGTGACTAGCGGAGACTACAATGAGCAGTTCTTC	CASSLVTSGDYNEQFF
TRBJ1-1	TRBV2	-	14	-	TGTGCCAGCATCCCCATGTCAGGGATTGCTGAAGCTTTCTTT	CASIPMSGIAEAFF
TRBJ1-2	TRBV5-8	-	14	once	TGTGCCAGCAGCCCCGGGACAACTAACTATGGCTACACCTTC	CASSPGTTNYGYTF
TRBJ1-2	TRBV10-3	-	14	-	TGTGCCATCAGAGGCCTCCCGGGAGACGGGGGCTACACCTTC	CAIRGLPGDGGYTF
TRBJ2-7	TRBV18	-	15	-	TGTGCCAGCTCCCCTAAGACAGGTTCCTCCTACGAGCAGTACTTC	CASSPKTGSSYEQYF
TRBJ1-1	TRBV5-1	-	14	-	TGCGCCAGCAGCTTGAAGGTGGCGGGCACTGAAGCTTTCTTT	CASSLKVAGTEAFF
TRBJ2-7	TRBV5-6	TRBD1	14	-	TGTGCCAGCAGCTTGTTTCAGGGGGTGGGGGAGCAGTACTTC	CASSLFQGVGEQYF
TRBJ2-5	TRBV11-2	-	15	-	TGTGCCAGCAGCTTAGTCCTACCCGCGCAAGAGACCCAGTACTTC	CASSLVLPAQETQYF
TRBJ2-7	TRBV10-2	-	14	-	TGCGCCAGCAGTTCCTTGGGCGCCCTGGGCGAGCAGTACTTC	CASSSLGALGEQYF
TRBJ2-1	TRBV6-5	-	14	-	TGTGCCAGCAGGAGTACCGCGCCCTTCAATGAGCAGTTCTTC	CASRSTAPFNEQFF
TRBJ2-7	TRBV29-1	-	14	few	TGCAGCGTTGAAGTAGTACAGGGCGCCTACGAGCAGTACTTC	CSVEVVQGAYEQYF
TRBJ2-1	TRBV4-1	-	15	once	TGCGCCAGCAGCCAAGACGGGGTAGTCGGCAATGAGCAGTTCTTC	CASSQDGVVGNEQFF
TRBJ2-3	TRBV6-4	TRBD2	15	once	TGTGCCAGCAGCCCCGGGACTAGCGGCACAGATACGCAGTATTTT	CASSPGTSGTDTQYF
TRBJ2-2	TRBV7-9	-	12	-	TGTGCCAGCAGCTTACCCGCCGGGGAGCTGTTTTTT	CASSLPAGELFF
TRBJ2-5	TRBV27	TRBD2	18	-	TGTGCCAGCAGTTTACACGTAAGACTAGCGGGGTCCCAAGAGACCCAGTACTTC	CASSLHVRLAGSQETQYF
TRBJ2-2	TRBV10-3	-	16	-	TGTGCCATCAGTCTTCAATTGCAGGGATCCAGCGGGGAGCTGTTTTTT	CAISLQLQGSSGELFF
TRBJ1-1	TRBV28	-	12	once	TGTGCCAGCAGTTTTGAGGGTTCCGAAGCTTTCTTT	CASSFEGSEAFF
TRBJ1-6	TRBV19	-	14	-	TGTGCCAGTAGTGGAGGGGGGGGCGCCTCACCCCTCCACTTT	CASSGGGGASPLHF
TRBJ2-5	TRBV2	-	13	-	TGTGCCAGCAGTGAAGGCCGGGTTGAGACCCAGTACTTC	CASSEGRVETQYF
TRBJ1-2	TRBV19	TRBD1	15	once	TGTGCCAGTAGTAACCCGGACAGGGTACTCTATGGCTACACCTTC	CASSNPDRVLYGYTF